This T cell receptor beta chain was documented in a study of identical twins (dated by TCRdb to 2016 to 2017). Notes on the research overall: The study deep-sequenced TCR alpha and beta repertoires from monozygotic twins, unrelated adults of various ages and cord blood to test whether fetal clonotypes persist. To rule out contamination, replicate twin experiments were performed at different times with different library preparation protocols.

The CDR3 sequence holds 16 residues, the cysteine and phenylalanine included. Just CDR3 DNA is preserved here, 48 bases in frame from base 1. Trimming takes 2 bases off V and 7 bases off J; junction bases not matched to a gene: 7. CDR1 SGHVS and CDR2 FQNEAQ were looked up in the germline V gene. Here is what the overall study found, with its caveats: The excess sharing between twins in beta out-of-frame sequences was weaker because fewer shared sequences reduced the signal-to-noise ratio. Abundant cord blood beta clonotypes carried fewer insertions; young adult naive repertoires showed a weaker similar trend, while memory repertoires showed none. In monozygotic twins, out-of-frame TCR alpha sharing was systematically underestimated by recombination models, although the models agreed with sharing between unrelated individuals. Invariant T cells such as MAIT and iNKT could partly confound zero-insertion analyses, although diverse VJ usage argued against such confounding for most clonotypes. Compared with coincidental sharing between unrelated individuals, out-of-frame TCR alpha sequences shared between twins showed an excess of sequences with low generation probability. Because the same donors could not be followed over many years, conclusions were based on cross-sectional statistical analysis.

To note about this clonotype: Its antigen target is currently unknown. No much larger clone exists at a distance of one base, and base qualities are not known.

Receptor libraries were prepared by 5' RACE. The sample was run on an Illumina HiSeq 2000. A universal primer binding site was introduced by template switching, and a unique molecular identifier was present in the final cDNA, enabling accurate counting of TCR cDNA molecules. Specific primers in the conserved constant-segment region were used to synthesize first-strand cDNA for the TCR alpha and beta chains. To control for contamination, every cDNA library carried two barcodes: a SMART-Mk sample barcode plus Illumina barcodes. TruSeq adapter sequences and Illumina sample barcodes were added in two successive PCR steps. The Illumina HiSeq platform was used with custom primers to sequence TCR alpha and beta cDNA libraries. In the authors' own workflow: MiGEC was used to process raw reads and extract unique molecular identifiers, and MiXCR was used to find CDR3 positions. Recombination models were inferred per individual with the repgenHMM and IGoR tools using an EM algorithm. Shared clonotypes were analyzed with the tcR package in R, and sharing was normalized by the product of cloneset sizes. To study raw recombination without the effects of thymic and clonal selection, out-of-frame nonproductive sequences were analyzed. TCRdb applied fastp at Q25 and MiXCR to the public reads, then kept only in-frame beta chains. Entries are consolidated by CDR3 protein sequence, retaining the most common genes and DNA. TCRdb, not the original authors, processed these V and J calls. The sample profile shows 300,000 to 350,000 distinct CDR3 sequences; around 12% of them were found once. 7.2% of the sample lies in the top ten.

Every donor was a healthy Caucasian. Three pairs of female monozygotic twins, all aged about 18 to 30 years, were included in the twin cohort. Positive isolation kits from Invitrogen were used to isolate CD4+ and CD8+ T cell populations. The same sample was also used in a study of yellow fever vaccine responses in identical twins. As the second paper documents: According to the authors, the vaccine-induced T cell response in identical twins seemed to be partly convergent and partly specific to each individual. The study precisely tracked vaccine-responding T cell clones in identical twins.

The chain joins TRBV7-8 to TRBJ2-1, with 11 bases matching TRBD2. The sample comprised CD8+ T cells sorted from blood. The sequence derives from a woman between 18 and 30 years old in good health. The CDR3 reads CASSLRTSGGTNEQFF. DNA sequence: TGTGCCAGCAGCTTACGAACTAGCGGGGGTACAAATGAGCAGTTCTTC.